Listed below are T cell receptor beta chains from one sample, sequenced in a study of beta chain features in type 1 diabetes. Sequenced by immunoSEQ multiplex PCR; TCRdb stores in-frame clones only, minus some. The sample consists of around 500,000 clones, about an eighth of them appearing once. Sequencing used naive CD4+ T cells from blood. All receptors come from a young woman in good health. CDR3s include the opening cysteine and the closing phenylalanine or tryptophan. Each record gives: V gene, D gene, clone size, J gene, CDR3 protein, CDR3 DNA. D genes are given only for firm matches. Not every row has a clone size; where given, it reads once, few, many or a size class.

TRBV7-2,NA,NA,TRBJ1-1,CASSLLHGGTEAFF,TGTGCCAGCAGCCTCCTCCATGGGGGGACTGAAGCTTTCTTT
TRBV7-6,NA,few,TRBJ2-1,CASSLSEGGPIF,TGTGCCAGCAGCTTAAGCGAAGGGGGACCGATCTTC
TRBV7-2,NA,NA,TRBJ1-2,CASSLDWTGANYGYTF,TGTGCCAGCAGCTTAGATTGGACGGGAGCTAACTATGGCTACACCTTC
TRBV7-2,TRBD2,NA,TRBJ2-5,CASSWRTKGGQETQYF,TGTGCCAGCAGCTGGAGGACTAAGGGAGGGCAAGAGACCCAGTACTTC
TRBV7-3,NA,few,TRBJ2-2,CASSFMSTGELFF,TGTGCCAGCAGCTTTATGAGCACCGGGGAGCTGTTTTTT
TRBV2,NA,NA,TRBJ2-2,CASRSPGELFF,TGTGCCAGCAGGAGTCCCGGGGAGCTGTTTTTT
TRBV2,NA,few,TRBJ2-5,CASIPSWENTETQYF,TGTGCCAGCATCCCCAGCTGGGAGAATACCGAGACCCAGTACTTC
TRBV5-1,TRBD1,few,TRBJ2-1,CASSLGSGGVSNEQFF,TGCGCCAGCAGCTTGGGGTCAGGGGGCGTCTCAAATGAGCAGTTCTTC
TRBV30,NA,many,TRBJ2-5,CAWSATHPQETQYF,TGTGCCTGGAGTGCGACTCACCCCCAAGAGACCCAGTACTTC
TRBV30,NA,NA,TRBJ1-1,CAWSFLGRSVEAFF,TGTGCCTGGAGTTTCCTGGGCCGAAGCGTCGAAGCTTTCTTT
TRBV13,TRBD2,NA,TRBJ2-3,CASSPRLAGTDTQYF,TGTGCCAGCAGCCCACGACTAGCGGGAACAGATACGCAGTATTTT
TRBV7-6,TRBD2,few,TRBJ2-3,CASSQRAGGPDTQYF,TGTGCCAGCAGCCAACGGGCGGGGGGGCCAGATACGCAGTATTTT
TRBV29-1,NA,few,TRBJ1-5,CSVEVGGGQPQHF,TGCAGCGTTGAAGTAGGGGGTGGTCAGCCCCAGCATTTT
TRBV18,NA,few,TRBJ1-5,CASSPGAGGQPQHF,TGTGCCAGCTCCCCAGGGGCGGGAGGTCAGCCCCAGCATTTT
TRBV5-1,NA,once,TRBJ2-7,CASSLGSGAYEQYF,TGCGCCAGCAGCTTGGGTAGCGGAGCCTACGAGCAGTACTTC
TRBV5-1,NA,NA,TRBJ1-6,CASSFTVNSPLHF,TGCGCCAGCAGCTTTACAGTTAATTCACCCCTCCACTTT
TRBV6-1,NA,NA,TRBJ2-6,CASSEGQRWGLEANVLTF,TGTGCCAGCAGTGAAGGACAGAGATGGGGGTTGGAGGCCAACGTCCTGACTTTC
TRBV5-1,NA,NA,TRBJ1-2,CASRREQATYGYTF,TGCGCCAGCAGGAGGGAACAGGCGACCTATGGCTACACCTTC
TRBV7-9,TRBD2,few,TRBJ2-3,CASSLKLFTSGNTDTQYF,TGTGCCAGCAGCTTAAAGCTTTTTACTAGCGGAAACACAGATACGCAGTATTTT
TRBV7-9,TRBD1,few,TRBJ2-2,CASSSGTGGTGELFF,TGTGCCAGCAGCTCCGGGACAGGGGGGACCGGGGAGCTGTTTTTT
TRBV30,TRBD2,NA,TRBJ2-1,CAWSVLLAGEQFF,TGTGCCTGGAGTGTACTGCTAGCGGGAGAGCAGTTCTTC
TRBV7-3,NA,NA,TRBJ1-1,CASSSTDFTEAFF,TGTGCCAGCAGCTCTACAGATTTCACTGAAGCTTTCTTT
TRBV5-1,NA,few,TRBJ2-5,CASSLAGTLQETQYF,TGCGCCAGCAGCTTAGCTGGGACACTCCAAGAGACCCAGTACTTC
TRBV7-2,TRBD2,NA,TRBJ2-7,CASSFRGREGLYVYEQYF,TGTGCCAGCAGCTTCCGGGGGCGGGAGGGGTTATACGTCTACGAGCAGTACTTC
TRBV12-5,TRBD2,few,TRBJ2-5,CASGPSGGETQYF,TGTGCTAGTGGTCCCAGCGGGGGAGAGACCCAGTACTTC
TRBV11-2,TRBD1,NA,TRBJ2-2,CASSKRTGTTGELFF,TGTGCCAGCAGCAAACGGACAGGGACCACCGGGGAGCTGTTTTTT
TRBV27,NA,few,TRBJ1-1,CASIKLGERNTEAFF,TGTGCCAGCATCAAGTTAGGGGAGAGGAACACTGAAGCTTTCTTT
TRBV7-2,NA,few,TRBJ2-1,CASSRSIAIGSYNEQFF,TGTGCCAGCAGCCGCAGTATAGCGATTGGCTCCTACAATGAGCAGTTCTTC
TRBV5-6,NA,NA,TRBJ1-2,CATFRRPANYGYTF,TGTGCCACTTTCCGACGGCCTGCTAACTATGGCTACACCTTC
TRBV5-1,NA,NA,TRBJ2-2,CASSLRWGTGELFF,TGCGCCAGCAGCTTAAGGTGGGGCACCGGGGAGCTGTTTTTT
TRBV30,NA,few,TRBJ2-7,CAWSVRRAYEQYF,TGTGCCTGGAGTGTACGTAGGGCCTACGAGCAGTACTTC
TRBV5-1,TRBD1,NA,TRBJ2-2,CASSYRTGETGELFF,TGCGCCAGCAGCTATCGGACAGGGGAGACCGGGGAGCTGTTTTTT
TRBV7-2,NA,NA,TRBJ2-5,CASRRRETQYF,TGTGCCAGCAGGCGACGAGAGACCCAGTACTTC
TRBV5-1,TRBD1,few,TRBJ2-3,CASSRGQGAQYF,TGCGCCAGCAGCCGAGGACAGGGGGCGCAGTATTTT
TRBV19,TRBD1,NA,TRBJ1-5,CASSIPRGKPQHF,TGTGCCAGTAGTATCCCCAGGGGGAAGCCCCAGCATTTT
TRBV4-3,NA,NA,TRBJ2-4,CASSQDPTPSRIQYF,TGCGCCAGCAGCCAAGATCCAACGCCGTCAAGAATTCAGTACTTC
TRBV29-1,NA,few,TRBJ2-2,CSVVLRGTGELFF,TGCAGCGTTGTCCTGCGGGGCACCGGGGAGCTGTTTTTT
TRBV25-1,NA,NA,TRBJ2-1,CASRLTGVDEQFF,TGTGCCAGCAGGCTCACCGGGGTAGATGAGCAGTTCTTC
TRBV15,NA,few,TRBJ1-5,CATSSGHTIGNQPQHF,TGTGCCACCAGCAGTGGACACACGATAGGCAATCAGCCCCAGCATTTT
TRBV13,NA,NA,TRBJ2-3,CASSSSQISDTQYF,TGTGCCAGCAGCTCAAGCCAGATCTCAGATACGCAGTATTTT
TRBV2,NA,few,TRBJ2-3,CASSASGLHTDTQYF,TGTGCCAGCAGTGCGTCGGGATTGCACACAGATACGCAGTATTTT
TRBV21-1,NA,few,TRBJ2-6,CASSKEVGQGNSGANVLTF,NA
TRBV5-4,TRBD2,NA,TRBJ2-1,CASQMGLVQEGEQFF,TGTGCCAGCCAAATGGGACTAGTCCAAGAGGGTGAGCAGTTCTTC
TRBV6-1,NA,NA,TRBJ2-7,CASSDKGHEQYF,TGTGCCAGCAGTGACAAGGGGCACGAGCAGTACTTC
TRBV29-1,NA,NA,TRBJ1-1,CSVSLWRTEAFF,TGCAGCGTATCTCTGTGGCGCACTGAAGCTTTCTTT
TRBV9,NA,few,TRBJ2-1,CASGPGTPSYNEQFF,TGTGCCAGCGGCCCCGGGACGCCCTCCTACAATGAGCAGTTCTTC
TRBV4-2,TRBD2,NA,TRBJ2-1,CASSGRGDGEQFF,TGTGCCAGCAGCGGGCGGGGGGACGGTGAGCAGTTCTTC
TRBV2,NA,NA,TRBJ2-1,CASSEQGPPYNEQFF,TGTGCCAGCAGTGAACAGGGACCACCCTACAATGAGCAGTTCTTC
TRBV7-9,NA,NA,TRBJ2-2,CASSLVQGNTGELFF,TGTGCCAGCAGCTTAGTTCAGGGAAACACCGGGGAGCTGTTTTTT
TRBV7-9,TRBD1,NA,TRBJ1-1,CASSRQGDTEAFF,TGTGCCAGCAGCCGACAGGGGGATACTGAAGCTTTCTTT
TRBV6-4,NA,NA,TRBJ1-1,CASSQQPNTEAFF,TGTGCCAGCAGTCAACAGCCGAACACTGAAGCTTTCTTT
TRBV6-6,NA,once,TRBJ2-2,CASSYLAVSGELFF,TGTGCCAGCAGTTACCTAGCCGTATCCGGGGAGCTGTTTTTT
TRBV29-1,NA,few,TRBJ2-5,CSVDGGLETQYF,TGCAGCGTTGACGGGGGGCTTGAGACCCAGTACTTC